This is a list of T cell receptor beta chains from one sample in a study of cytomegalovirus exposure and HLA in healthy donors. Sequencing used immunoSEQ multiplex PCR; TCRdb keeps in-frame clones, though not all of them. The sample has over 70,000 clones; approximately 90% are singletons. Sequencing used PBMCs. The receptors originated from a woman aged 18-30 years in good health and CMV-seropositive. Both conserved end residues are part of each CDR3. The D gene is left open where the match is weak. A clone size is listed for some rows: how often the clone was seen (once, few, many), or a class if it is expanded.

v_gene	d_gene	j_gene	abundance	CDR3aa	CDR3nt
TRBV5-5	TRBD1	TRBJ1-4	.	CASSLQGIGEKLFF	TGTGCCAGCAGCTTACAGGGGATAGGAGAAAAACTGTTTTTT
TRBV6-4	.	TRBJ2-1	.	CASSPSASSYNEQFF	TGTGCCAGCAGCCCTAGCGCGAGCTCCTACAATGAGCAGTTCTTC
TRBV5-1	.	TRBJ1-6	.	CASSSTSLIESPLHF	TGCGCCAGCAGCTCGACCTCACTAATAGAATCACCCCTCCACTTT
TRBV19	TRBD1	TRBJ2-7	.	CASSSMTGNLPYEQYF	TGTGCCAGTAGTTCAATGACAGGGAACTTACCCTACGAGCAGTACTTC
TRBV5-4	.	TRBJ1-1	few	CASSLGLNTEAFF	TGTGCCAGCAGCTTGGGGCTGAACACTGAAGCTTTCTTT
TRBV7-3	TRBD2	TRBJ2-2	.	CASSLQGTSGVNTGELFF	TGTGCCAGCAGCTTACAGGGGACTAGCGGGGTGAACACCGGGGAGCTGTTTTTT
TRBV27	TRBD1	TRBJ1-6	.	CASKGQGTYNSPLHF	TGTGCCAGCAAGGGACAGGGCACCTATAATTCACCCCTCCACTTT
TRBV30	.	TRBJ1-2	.	CAWSVPGHSYGYTF	TGTGCCTGGAGTGTACCCGGTCACAGCTATGGCTACACCTTC
TRBV4-2	.	TRBJ2-1	.	CASSQDIGANEQFF	TGTGCCAGCAGCCAAGATATTGGGGCGAACGAGCAGTTCTTC
TRBV7-2	TRBD1	TRBJ2-5	.	CASSLEGPGTGEETQYF	TGTGCCAGCAGCTTAGAGGGACCCGGGACAGGGGAAGAGACCCAGTACTTC
TRBV7-2	TRBD1	TRBJ1-6	.	CASRLDRAWNSPLHF	TGTGCCAGCAGGCTCGACAGGGCTTGGAATTCACCCCTCCACTTT
TRBV27	TRBD1	TRBJ2-2	once	CASIRGWTGELFF	TGTGCCAGCATCAGGGGGTGGACCGGGGAGCTGTTTTTT
TRBV7-9	TRBD1	TRBJ1-1	.	CASSGSGGRTEAFF	TGTGCCAGCAGCGGCTCAGGGGGACGAACTGAAGCTTTCTTT
TRBV27	TRBD2	TRBJ2-7	.	CASSYEPRTSGMPLYEQYF	TGTGCCAGCAGTTATGAGCCTCGGACTAGCGGTATGCCTCTCTACGAGCAGTACTTC
TRBV9	.	TRBJ2-7	.	CASSHTDSAEEQYF	TGTGCCAGCAGCCATACAGACAGTGCGGAAGAGCAGTACTTC
TRBV6-5	TRBD1	TRBJ1-5	.	CASSEGQGPQPQHF	TGTGCCAGCAGTGAGGGACAGGGACCACAGCCCCAGCATTTT
TRBV19	.	TRBJ2-5	.	CAIASEEETQYF	TGTGCCATTGCGAGCGAAGAAGAGACCCAGTACTTC
TRBV9	TRBD1	TRBJ1-3	.	CASSEEGQGPGNTIYF	TGTGCCAGCAGCGAGGAGGGACAGGGCCCTGGAAACACCATATATTTT
TRBV27	.	TRBJ2-7	.	CASSLNRAYEQYF	TGTGCCAGCAGTTTAAACCGAGCCTACGAGCAGTACTTC
TRBV29-1	TRBD1	TRBJ2-4	.	CSVAQGKDIQYF	TGCAGCGTTGCACAGGGGAAGGACATTCAGTACTTC
TRBV27	.	TRBJ1-5	.	CASSLSYGDTNQPQHF	TGTGCCAGCAGTTTAAGTTATGGGGACACCAATCAGCCCCAGCATTTT
TRBV6-1	TRBD1	TRBJ2-7	medium-sized	CASTAGQGASYEQYF	TGTGCCAGCACCGCGGGACAGGGGGCCTCCTACGAGCAGTACTTC
TRBV29-1	TRBD1	TRBJ1-2	.	CSAPTGDNYGYTF	TGCAGCGCTCCGACAGGGGATAACTATGGCTACACCTTC
TRBV6-6	.	TRBJ1-1	.	CASSYPQDMNTEAFF	TGTGCCAGCAGTTACCCCCAAGACATGAACACTGAAGCTTTCTTT
TRBV6-5	TRBD1	TRBJ1-5	.	CASSYSGQGNQPQHF	TGTGCCAGCAGTTACTCCGGACAGGGAAATCAGCCCCAGCATTTT
TRBV5-5	.	TRBJ1-6	.	CASSLDDGTQFGESPLHF	TGTGCCAGCAGCTTGGACGACGGGACACAGTTCGGGGAGTCACCCCTCCACTTT
TRBV6-5	TRBD2	TRBJ2-7	.	CASSFREDYEQYF	TGTGCCAGCAGTTTCCGGGAGGACTACGAGCAGTACTTC
TRBV28	TRBD1	TRBJ1-3	once	CASSFGFWGQSSGNTIYF	TGTGCCAGCAGTTTTGGTTTCTGGGGACAGTCCTCTGGAAACACCATATATTTT
TRBV29-1	.	TRBJ2-5	.	CSVRNRQDQETQYF	TGCAGCGTCAGAAACCGTCAAGATCAAGAGACCCAGTACTTC
TRBV6-5	.	TRBJ1-1	few	CASSALRGNTEAFF	TGTGCCAGCAGTGCTCTTCGGGGGAACACTGAAGCTTTCTTT
TRBV5-5	.	TRBJ2-7	.	CASSLGGGTGEQYF	TGTGCCAGCAGCCTTGGCGGGGGGACAGGGGAGCAGTACTTC
TRBV7-7	TRBD2	TRBJ2-3	.	CASATGTSFADTQYF	TGTGCTAGTGCCACCGGGACTAGCTTTGCAGATACGCAGTATTTT
TRBV14	TRBD1	TRBJ1-1	.	CASSQRTGGYTEAFF	TGTGCCAGCAGCCAACGGACAGGGGGCTACACTGAAGCTTTCTTT
TRBV7-2	.	TRBJ2-7	.	CASSLALLTVDEQYF	TGTGCCAGCAGCTTAGCTCTTTTAACGGTGGACGAGCAGTACTTC
TRBV29-1	TRBD1	TRBJ2-5	.	CSVQTGGAETQYF	TGCAGCGTGCAAACAGGGGGCGCGGAGACCCAGTACTTC
TRBV19	.	TRBJ2-5	.	CASSTGISMTGQETQYF	TGTGCCAGTAGTACTGGCATTTCAATGACAGGCCAAGAGACCCAGTACTTC
TRBV27	.	TRBJ2-2	.	CASSLSAGLTHTGELFF	TGTGCCAGCAGTTTATCGGCAGGGCTTACGCACACCGGGGAGCTGTTTTTT
TRBV7-6	TRBD1	TRBJ2-7	.	CASSLGTGPFEQYF	TGTGCCAGCAGCTTAGGGACAGGCCCCTTCGAGCAGTACTTC
TRBV30	TRBD2	TRBJ2-5	.	CARGTRATAGGTQSYEETQYF	TGTGCCCGGGGGACGAGAGCGACAGCGGGGGGTACCCAGAGTTATGAGGAGACCCAGTACTTC
TRBV28	TRBD2	TRBJ2-7	once	CASSPRPGGPRPYEQYF	TGTGCCAGCAGTCCCCGCCCGGGGGGACCCCGCCCTTACGAGCAGTACTTC
TRBV7-2	.	TRBJ2-7	.	CASSYSSYEQYF	TGTGCCAGCAGCTACAGTTCCTACGAGCAGTACTTC
TRBV6-5	TRBD2	TRBJ2-1	few	CASSRGLAGPQFF	TGTGCCAGCAGTCGGGGACTAGCGGGGCCCCAGTTCTTC
TRBV5-6	TRBD1	TRBJ2-3	.	CASSLVPGQGTDTQYF	TGTGCCAGCAGCTTGGTTCCGGGACAGGGGACAGATACGCAGTATTTT